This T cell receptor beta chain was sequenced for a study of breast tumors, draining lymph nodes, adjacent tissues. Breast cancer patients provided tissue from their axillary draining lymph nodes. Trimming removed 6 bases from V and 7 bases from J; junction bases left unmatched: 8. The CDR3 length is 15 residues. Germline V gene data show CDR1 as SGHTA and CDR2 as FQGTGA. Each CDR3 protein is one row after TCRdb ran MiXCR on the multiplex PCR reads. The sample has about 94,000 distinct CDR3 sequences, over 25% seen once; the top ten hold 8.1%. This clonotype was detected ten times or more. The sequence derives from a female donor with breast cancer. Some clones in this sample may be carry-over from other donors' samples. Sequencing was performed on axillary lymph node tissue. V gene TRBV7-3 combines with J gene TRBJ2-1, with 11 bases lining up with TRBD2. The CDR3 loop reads CASSLTSGARNEQFF. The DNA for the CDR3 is TGTGCCAGCAGTTTGACTAGCGGGGCAAGGAATGAGCAGTTCTTC.